The sequence of this TCR beta chain was determined in a study of blood T cells in healthy people across ages. Overall study findings and caveats: Because sorting was not performed, PBMCs prevented conclusive naive versus antigen-experienced comparison.

Remarks on this clonotype: Its antigen remains unidentified.

This CDR3 is 12 amino acids long. Germline V lookup: CDR1 MNHEY, CDR2 SVGEGT. Trimming removed 6 bases from V and 4 bases from J, with 10 bases in between. With a J-beta primer mix and a sample-barcoded 5' primer, a second PCR ran about 7 to 12 cycles. MiXCR, run by TCRdb on the 5' RACE reads, gives a single entry per CDR3 protein. This table holds 980,000 or so distinct CDR3 sequences, about 44% found once. The receptor was isolated from a man between 25 and 39 years old in good health. This chain links TRBV6-2 or TRBV6-3 with TRBJ2-7, with D perhaps matching TRBD2 (5 bases). The specimen sequenced was blood. CDR3 in amino acids: CASRGRGYEQYF. CDR3 bases: TGTGCCAGCAGGGGCCGAGGGTACGAGCAGTACTTC.